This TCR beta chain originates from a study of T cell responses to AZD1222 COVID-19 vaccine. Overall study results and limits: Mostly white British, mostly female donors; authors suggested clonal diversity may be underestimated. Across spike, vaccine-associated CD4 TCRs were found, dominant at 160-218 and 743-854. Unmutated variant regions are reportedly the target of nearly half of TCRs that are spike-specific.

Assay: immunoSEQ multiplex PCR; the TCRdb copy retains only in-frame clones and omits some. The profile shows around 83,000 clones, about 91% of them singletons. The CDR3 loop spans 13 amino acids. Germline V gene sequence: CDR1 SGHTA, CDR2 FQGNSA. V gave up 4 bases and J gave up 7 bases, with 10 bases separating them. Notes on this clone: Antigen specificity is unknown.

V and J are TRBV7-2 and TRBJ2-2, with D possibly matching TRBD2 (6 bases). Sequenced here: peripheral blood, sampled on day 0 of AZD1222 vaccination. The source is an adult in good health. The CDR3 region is CASSSRDRGELFF. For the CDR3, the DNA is TGTGCCAGCAGCTCGCGGGACCGCGGGGAGCTGTTTTTT.